A single T cell receptor beta chain is shown here with its context. One junction end disagrees with the germline gene, perhaps due to a read error. The sample comes from a study of regulatory T cells in long-lasting Graves disease. Across the study: The definition of persistent Graves' disease was over 5 years of antithyroid drugs with positive TSH receptor antibodies.

Time point given: persistent/refractory GD, antithyroid drugs over 5 years with positive TRAb. TCR sequences were obtained from RNA taken from PBMCs. The authors built TCR beta libraries using iRepertoire HTBI primers and Arm-PCR of CDR3 regions. In TCRdb, the multiplex PCR reads were re-called with MiXCR into one record per CDR3 protein. The sample holds about 470,000 distinct CDR3 sequences, roughly 20% seen once. The length of the CDR3 is 17 residues. Germline V gives CDR1 SGDLS, CDR2 YYNGEE. The V and J genes are TRBV9 and TRBJ2-2; 8 bases fit TRBD1. This specimen consisted of peripheral blood mononuclear cells (PBMCs), obtained when the disease was refractory, from a patient treated with antithyroid drugs. The receptor was isolated from a female donor with Graves disease. CDR3 loop: CANSTPGQGVNTGELFF. The CDR3 DNA is TGTGCCAACAGCACTCCCGGACAGGGTGTCAACACCGGGGAGCTGTTTTTT.